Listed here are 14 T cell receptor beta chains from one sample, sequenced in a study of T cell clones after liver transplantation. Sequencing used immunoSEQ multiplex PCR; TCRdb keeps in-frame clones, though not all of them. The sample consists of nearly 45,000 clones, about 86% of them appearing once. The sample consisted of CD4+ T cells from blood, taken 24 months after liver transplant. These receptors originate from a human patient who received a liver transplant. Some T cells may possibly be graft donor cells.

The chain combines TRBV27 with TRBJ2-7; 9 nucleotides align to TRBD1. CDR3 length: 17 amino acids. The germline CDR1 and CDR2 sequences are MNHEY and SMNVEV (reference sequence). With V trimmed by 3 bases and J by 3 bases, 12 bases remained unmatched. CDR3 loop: CASSFYPGDRANYEQYF. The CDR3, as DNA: TGTGCCAGCAGTTTCTACCCTGGGGACAGGGCCAACTACGAGCAGTACTTC.

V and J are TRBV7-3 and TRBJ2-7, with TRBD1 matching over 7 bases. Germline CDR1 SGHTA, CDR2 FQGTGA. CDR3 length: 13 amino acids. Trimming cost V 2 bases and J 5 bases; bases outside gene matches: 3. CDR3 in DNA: TGTGCCAGCAGCTTAGACAGGGTCAACGAGCAGTACTTC. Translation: CASSLDRVNEQYF.

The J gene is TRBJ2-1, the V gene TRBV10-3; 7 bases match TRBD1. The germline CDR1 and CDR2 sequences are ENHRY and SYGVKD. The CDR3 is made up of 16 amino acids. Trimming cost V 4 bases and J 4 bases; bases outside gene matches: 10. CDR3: CAISATGAPLYNEQFF. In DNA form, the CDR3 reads TGTGCCATCAGTGCAACAGGGGCGCCTCTGTACAATGAGCAGTTCTTC.

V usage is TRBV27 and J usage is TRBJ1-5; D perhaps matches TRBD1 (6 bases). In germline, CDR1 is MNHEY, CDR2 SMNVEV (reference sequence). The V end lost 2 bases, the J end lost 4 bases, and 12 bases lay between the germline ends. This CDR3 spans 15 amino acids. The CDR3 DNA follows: TGTGCCAGCAGTTTACGGGACATAGGTAATCAGCCCCAGCATTTT. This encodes CASSLRDIGNQPQHF.

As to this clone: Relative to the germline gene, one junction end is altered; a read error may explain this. CDR3 nucleotide sequence: TGCGCCAGCAGCTCTACTAGCGGGGGGGCCCTCCGGAACCACAATGGGCAGTTCTTC. Translation gives CASSSTSGGALRNHNGQFF. V and J are TRBV5-1 and TRBJ2-1; 13 nucleotides match TRBD2. CDR3 size: 19 residues. Germline V gives CDR1 SGHRS, CDR2 YFSETQ.

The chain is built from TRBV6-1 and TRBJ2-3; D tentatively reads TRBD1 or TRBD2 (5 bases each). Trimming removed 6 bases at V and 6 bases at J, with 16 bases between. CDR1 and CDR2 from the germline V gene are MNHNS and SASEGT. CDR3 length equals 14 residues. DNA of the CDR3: TGTGCCAGCAGCCGGGACCTCCGTTCCGATACGCAGTATTTT. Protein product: CASSRDLRSDTQYF.

The CDR3 DNA follows: TGTGCCATCAGTGAAGGTCAGACGGGGGGGCTTTACAATGAGCAGTTCTTC. Protein sequence: CAISEGQTGGLYNEQFF. This chain uses TRBV10-3 with TRBJ2-1; 8 bases map to TRBD2. CDR1 is ENHRY and CDR2 is SYGVKD in the germline V gene. Germline trimming cut 3 bases from V and 4 bases from J; bases unmatched to any gene: 11. CDR3 size: 17 residues.

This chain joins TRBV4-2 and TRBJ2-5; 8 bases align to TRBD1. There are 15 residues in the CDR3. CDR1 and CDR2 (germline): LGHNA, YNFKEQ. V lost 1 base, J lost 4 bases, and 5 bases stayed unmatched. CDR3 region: CASSQGGTGGETQYF. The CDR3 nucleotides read TGTGCCAGCAGCCAAGGGGGGACAGGTGGAGAGACCCAGTACTTC.

The CDR3 nucleotides are TGTGCCAGCAGCCCGGGGAGCGGGGAAGAGACCCAGTACTTC. Translating it yields CASSPGSGEETQYF. The chain employs TRBV7-2 and TRBJ2-5; the match to TRBD2 covers 7 bases. Germline V lookup: CDR1 SGHTA, CDR2 FQGNSA. Losses at the gene ends were 5 bases for V and 3 bases for J; bases not matched to a gene: 6. This CDR3 contains 14 residues.

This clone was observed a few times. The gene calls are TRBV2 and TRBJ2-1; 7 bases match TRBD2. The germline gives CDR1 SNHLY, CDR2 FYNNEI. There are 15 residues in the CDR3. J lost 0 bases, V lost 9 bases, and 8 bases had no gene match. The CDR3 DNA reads TGTGCCAGTCGGGGAGGGCCCAGCTCCTACAATGAGCAGTTCTTC. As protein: CASRGGPSSYNEQFF.

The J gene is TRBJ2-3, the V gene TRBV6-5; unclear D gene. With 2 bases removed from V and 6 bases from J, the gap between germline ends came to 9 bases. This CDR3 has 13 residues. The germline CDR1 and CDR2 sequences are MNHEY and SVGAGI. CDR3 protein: CASSYRRVDTQYF. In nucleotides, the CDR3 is TGTGCCAGCAGTTACCGTCGGGTGGATACGCAGTATTTT.

CDR3 coding DNA: TGCGCCAGCAGCTCAGGGATCGGAGATACGCAGTATTTT. Its translation is CASSSGIGDTQYF. V and J are TRBV5-1 and TRBJ2-3, with D possibly being TRBD1 (5 bases). This CDR3 has 13 amino acids. CDR1 and CDR2 (germline): SGHRS, YFSETQ. Trimming shortened V by 3 bases and J by 5 bases, and 10 bases separated the two germline ends.

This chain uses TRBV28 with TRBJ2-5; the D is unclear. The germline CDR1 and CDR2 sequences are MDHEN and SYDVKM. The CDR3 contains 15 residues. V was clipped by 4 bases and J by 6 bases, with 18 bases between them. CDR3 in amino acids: CASSSPRWVRQTQYF. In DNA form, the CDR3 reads TGTGCCAGCAGTTCCCCACGTTGGGTGAGACAGACCCAGTACTTC.

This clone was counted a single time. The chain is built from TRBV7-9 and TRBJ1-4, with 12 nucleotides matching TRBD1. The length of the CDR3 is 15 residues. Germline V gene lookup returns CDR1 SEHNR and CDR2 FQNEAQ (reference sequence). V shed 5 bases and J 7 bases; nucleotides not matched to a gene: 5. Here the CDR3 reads CASSPGTGGREKLFF. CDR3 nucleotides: TGTGCCAGCAGCCCCGGGACAGGGGGCCGTGAAAAACTGTTTTTT.